What follows is one T cell receptor (beta chain) and its context. Random hexamers were used to reverse transcribe the RNA input (about 0.45 to 1 ug). TCRdb re-analysed the immunoSEQ multiplex PCR reads in MiXCR, keeping a single row per CDR3 protein. The sample consists of more than 95,000 distinct CDR3 sequences, roughly 93% of them appearing once. The V end was cut by 4 bases, the J end by 1 base, with 7 bases between. This CDR3 region has 13 residues. The data were obtained in a study of CD8 T cells in Susac syndrome. The sample comprised CD4+ T cells from PBMCs. The clonotype was recovered from a human donor with multiple sclerosis. The chain couples TRBV12-3 or TRBV12-4 to TRBJ2-5; D not certain. The CDR3, as DNA: TGTGCCAGCAGTTCCATGCCCCAAGAGACCCAGTACTTC. Amino acids: CASSSMPQETQYF.